The 28 T cell receptor beta chains below were found in one sample sequenced in a study of OX40 agonist ivuxolimab in advanced cancers. Measured with immunoSEQ multiplex PCR; TCRdb has only the in-frame clones, and not every one. The table has approximately 43,000 clones, around nine tenths seen once. Specimen: CD4+ or CD8+ T cells sorted from blood, collected in a trial of the OX40 agonist ivuxolimab. Source of these receptors: an adult with an advanced solid tumor such as melanoma, head and neck, liver or kidney cancer.

The chain is built from TRBV6-7 and TRBJ2-5; no definite D call. TRBV6-7 is an ORF; its function is uncertain. Trimming shortened V by 0 bases and J by 0 bases, and 11 bases separated the two germline ends. This CDR3 spans 16 amino acids. CDR3 bases: TGTGCCAGCAGTTACTCGAAGAGGCCAGACCAAGAGACCCAGTACTTC. Its translation: CASSYSKRPDQETQYF.

This rearrangement joins TRBV29-1 to TRBJ2-7; TRBD2 aligns across 7 bases. V shed 6 bases, J shed 7 bases, and the junction held 9 bases outside the gene matches. CDR1 SQVTM and CDR2 ANQGSEA come from the germline V gene. The CDR3 spans 12 residues. This chain's CDR3 is CSVSLGGSEQYF. The DNA for the CDR3 is TGCAGCGTCTCTTTGGGGGGGTCGGAGCAGTACTTC.

The chain combines TRBV5-6 with TRBJ2-7, with a weak D call TRBD2 (6 bases). CDR1 is SGHDT, CDR2 YYEEEE, per germline. The ends were cut back, 4 bases at V and 1 base at J, with 15 bases in the middle. The CDR3 covers 15 residues. The CDR3 DNA sequence: TGTGCCAGCAGCCTTGGGCAGGGAGGATCCTACGAGCAGTACTTC. Its translation is CASSLGQGGSYEQYF.

The rearrangement uses TRBV6-6 and TRBJ2-7; D may be TRBD1 (6 bases). The CDR3 totals 16 residues. V was trimmed by 6 bases and J by 6 bases, leaving 24 bases between them. Per the germline V gene, CDR1 is MNHNY and CDR2 is SVGAGI (reference sequence). The CDR3: CASSHPPRGQIPEQYF. CDR3 DNA sequence: TGTGCCAGCAGCCATCCCCCCCGGGGACAAATCCCCGAGCAGTACTTC.

The chain recombines TRBV5-1 with TRBJ2-5; 11 nucleotides align to TRBD2. V lost 0 bases to trimming and J lost 0 bases; unmatched junction nucleotides: 4. Germline assignment: CDR1 SGHRS and CDR2 YFSETQ. CDR3 length: 17 residues. CDR3 DNA sequence: TGCGCCAGCAGCTTGGGGGGGACTAGCGGAGACCAAGAGACCCAGTACTTC. Its translation is CASSLGGTSGDQETQYF.

The rearrangement uses TRBV14 and TRBJ1-1; 7 bases agree with TRBD1. V shed 0 bases and J 3 bases; nucleotides not matched to a gene: 4. The length of the CDR3 is 15 residues. Per the germline V gene, CDR1 is SGHDN and CDR2 is FVKESK. The CDR3 nucleotides are TGTGCCAGCAGCCAAGACACAGGGGTACACACTGAAGCTTTCTTT. Its translation: CASSQDTGVHTEAFF.

This chain uses TRBV6-5 with TRBJ2-5; 11 positions agree with TRBD2. Germline V CDR1 and CDR2: MNHEY, SVGAGI. The CDR3 is 16 residues long. V lost 4 bases, J lost 3 bases, and 7 bases stayed unmatched. DNA for the CDR3: TGTGCCAGCAGTTCGATGACTAGCGGGATCGAAGAGACCCAGTACTTC. Protein: CASSSMTSGIEETQYF.

The V call is TRBV7-9, the J call TRBJ2-1, with 12 bases matching TRBD2. Looked up from germline, CDR1 is SEHNR and CDR2 is FQNEAQ (reference sequence). V gave up 5 bases and J gave up 5 bases; unmatched junction bases: 7. The CDR3 covers 16 residues. The CDR3 here is CASSPTGLAGHNEQFF. CDR3 sequence (DNA): TGTGCCAGCAGCCCCACAGGACTAGCGGGGCACAATGAGCAGTTCTTC.

This chain joins TRBV10-1 and TRBJ2-5; 7 bases are shared with TRBD1. This CDR3 region has 14 residues. The J segment lost 2 bases and the V segment lost 3 bases, leaving 3 bases of the junction unmatched. The V gene's germline CDR1 is WNHNN and CDR2 SYGVQD (reference sequence). The CDR3 loop is CASSDGTVQETQYF. CDR3 DNA: TGCGCCAGCAGTGACGGGACAGTACAAGAGACCCAGTACTTC.

The rearrangement joins TRBV28 to TRBJ2-7; unclear D gene. The CDR3 consists of 15 residues. Trimming removed 5 bases at V and 1 base at J, with 15 bases between. CDR1 MDHEN and CDR2 SYDVKM come from the germline V gene. CDR3 sequence (DNA): TGTGCCAGCAGTGGGCCCGGTGTAGGGTCCTACGAGCAGTACTTC. It translates to CASSGPGVGSYEQYF.

V usage is TRBV7-9 and J usage is TRBJ2-2, with TRBD2 as a possible D gene (6 bases). The CDR3 sequence is 14 residues long. The germline gives CDR1 SEHNR, CDR2 FQNEAQ (reference sequence). Between the trimmed V and J ends, which lost 6 bases and 1 base, there was a span of 9 bases. CDR3 region: CASRRDLNTGELFF. In DNA, the CDR3 is TGTGCCAGCAGACGGGACTTGAACACCGGGGAGCTGTTTTTT.

V and J are TRBV4-3 and TRBJ2-7, with D tentatively TRBD2 (6 bases). The CDR3 loop spans 15 amino acids. V dropped 2 bases and J dropped 2 bases, with 13 bases sitting between them. Germline CDR1 LGHNA, CDR2 YSLEER. The CDR3 spells CASSQSSTGAYEQYF. The CDR3 DNA sequence: TGCGCCAGCAGCCAATCGAGTACGGGGGCCTACGAGCAGTACTTC.

This clone appeared a single time. The chain combines TRBV5-1 with TRBJ2-7, with TRBD1 identical over 9 bases. The CDR3 is 16 residues long. After removal of 0 bases from V and 4 bases from J, the junction contained 8 bases not matched to a gene. Germline loops: CDR1 SGHRS, CDR2 YFSETQ. The chain's CDR3 is CASSLAEGTGIYEQYF. CDR3 nucleotides: TGCGCCAGCAGCTTGGCCGAGGGGACAGGGATTTACGAGCAGTACTTC.

The V and J genes are TRBV30 and TRBJ2-7, with D perhaps matching TRBD1 (5 bases). V was pared by 4 bases and J by 4 bases, with 17 bases between. Per the germline V gene, CDR1 is GTSNPN and CDR2 is SVGIG (reference sequence). The CDR3 runs to 14 residues. CDR3 region: CAWTRSLPGYEQYF. CDR3 nucleotide sequence: TGTGCCTGGACCCGCTCACTTCCAGGGTACGAGCAGTACTTC.

The chain has TRBV6-1 and TRBJ2-7; D is unresolved. Deletions cut 4 bases from V and 6 bases from J, with 13 bases between. The CDR3 length is 13 residues. Germline V gives CDR1 MNHNS, CDR2 SASEGT. This chain's CDR3 is CASSALQEAEQYF. In DNA form, the CDR3 reads TGTGCCAGCAGTGCACTTCAGGAAGCCGAGCAGTACTTC.

V usage is TRBV14 and J usage is TRBJ2-3, with a tentative D call TRBD2 (5 bases). With 3 bases removed from V and 4 bases from J, the gap between germline ends came to 11 bases. Germline loops: CDR1 SGHDN, CDR2 FVKESK. The CDR3 extends over 14 amino acids. The CDR3 DNA reads as TGTGCCAGCAGCCAGCTAGCCGCGGCAGATACGCAGTATTTT. It is translated as CASSQLAAADTQYF.

The chain uses TRBV29-1 and TRBJ2-2; D uncertain. Germline V CDR1 and CDR2: SQVTM, ANQGSEA. This CDR3 is built from 13 residues. Trimming removed 5 bases from V and 7 bases from J, with 14 bases in between. Here the CDR3 DNA reads TGCAGCGTTCCTGGCGTCGGTGGCGGGGAGCTGTTTTTT. Amino acid sequence: CSVPGVGGGELFF.

The chain carries TRBV11-2 and TRBJ1-1, with D hard to call. V lost 11 bases and J 3 bases, leaving 16 bases between the germline ends. CDR1 is SGHAT, CDR2 FQNNGV, per germline. CDR3 length equals 13 residues. CDR3 bases: TGTGCCTGCCACCGGGCAGGAGACACTGAAGCTTTCTTT. This gives the protein CACHRAGDTEAFF.

The V call is TRBV5-1, the J call TRBJ2-5; possible D gene TRBD2, 6 bases. Germline V CDR1 and CDR2: SGHRS, YFSETQ. CDR3 length equals 15 residues. V lost 1 base and J 0 bases, leaving 10 bases between the germline ends. The CDR3: CASSLIGGNQETQYF. The CDR3 DNA sequence: TGCGCCAGCAGCTTGATCGGGGGTAACCAAGAGACCCAGTACTTC.

The CDR3 here is CASSPSGENTEAFF. CDR3 nucleotide sequence: TGTGCCAGCTCGCCCTCCGGGGAGAACACTGAAGCTTTCTTT. The genes are TRBV18 and TRBJ1-1; D uncertain. Germline assignment: CDR1 KGHSH and CDR2 LQKENI. This CDR3 region has 14 residues. V lost 6 bases to trimming and J lost 1 base, with 12 bases between them.

This clone was seen once. The chain combines TRBV18 with TRBJ2-1; 10 bases agree with TRBD2. Germline lookup yields CDR1 KGHSH and CDR2 LQKENI. Trimming at V came to 2 bases and at J to 10 bases, leaving 5 bases not matched to a gene. The CDR3 runs to 14 residues. This CDR3 reads CASSPITSGNEQFF. The CDR3 DNA sequence: TGTGCCAGCTCACCAATAACTAGCGGGAACGAGCAGTTCTTC.

The rearrangement uses TRBV18 and TRBJ2-5, with D perhaps TRBD1 (5 bases). Trimming took 6 bases from V and 5 from J, leaving 19 bases between them. This CDR3 is built from 15 residues. Germline assignment: CDR1 KGHSH and CDR2 LQKENI. CDR3 amino acids: CASSRTTDSYETQYF. CDR3 bases: TGTGCCAGCTCGCGAACAACTGACAGTTATGAGACCCAGTACTTC.

CDR3 region: CASSEVGQGYGYTF. CDR3 nucleotide sequence: TGTGCCAGCAGTGAAGTGGGACAGGGCTATGGCTACACCTTC. This chain connects TRBV2 to TRBJ1-2, with TRBD1 identical over 9 bases. After removal of 1 base from V and 4 bases from J, the junction contained 1 base not matched to a gene. Germline lookup yields CDR1 SNHLY and CDR2 FYNNEI. CDR3 size: 14 residues.

The J gene is TRBJ2-1, the V gene TRBV2, with D hard to call. Germline CDR1 reads SNHLY; CDR2 reads FYNNEI. This CDR3 is 12 amino acids long. Trimming removed 7 bases at V and 1 base at J, with 5 bases between. CDR3 in amino acids: CASTTSYNEQFF. The CDR3 DNA sequence: TGTGCCAGCACAACGTCCTACAATGAGCAGTTCTTC.

The chain joins TRBV6-1 to TRBJ1-1; D not certain. The germline CDR1 and CDR2 sequences are MNHNS and SASEGT. V shed 8 bases and J shed 1 base, with 11 bases lying between them. The CDR3 is 13 residues long. CDR3 in DNA: TGTGCCAGCCTCGATACTGCGAACACTGAAGCTTTCTTT. Translation: CASLDTANTEAFF.

This chain links TRBV4-2 with TRBJ2-6, with D perhaps matching TRBD2 (6 bases). This CDR3 has 17 amino acids. The V and J ends lost 0 bases and 0 bases respectively, with 9 bases between them. The germline gives CDR1 LGHNA, CDR2 YNFKEQ. CDR3 DNA sequence: TGTGCCAGCAGCCAAGAGGGGCGGGGCTCTGGGGCCAACGTCCTGACTTTC. Its protein product is CASSQEGRGSGANVLTF.

The V call is TRBV6-4, the J call TRBJ1-2; D perhaps matches TRBD1 (5 bases). Per germline, CDR1 MRHNA and CDR2 SNTAGT. V gave up 6 bases and J gave up 8 bases, with 16 bases separating them. The CDR3 runs 13 residues. DNA of the CDR3: TGTGCCAGCAGAAGCACTGGACATAAGGGCTACACCTTC. It specifies CASRSTGHKGYTF.

This chain uses TRBV7-6 with TRBJ1-2; D uncertain. The CDR3 length is 14 residues. The germline V and J ends were trimmed by 5 bases and 7 bases, with 17 bases remaining between them. Per the germline V gene, CDR1 is SGHVS and CDR2 is FNYEAQ. CDR3 sequence reads: CASSPGAGGGGYTF. CDR3 DNA: TGTGCCAGCAGCCCCGGCGCAGGCGGAGGTGGCTACACCTTC.